This entry describes one T cell receptor (beta chain). Its antigen is currently not known. No per-base quality is available; no much larger clone lies one base away. The record originates from a study of blood T cell repertoires in COVID-19 (dated by TCRdb to 2018 to 2020). About the investigation overall: Collaborator samples came from the United States, Italy and Spain and covered acute and convalescent phases of COVID-19. The prospective study material was composed of cDNA or gDNA derived from T cells, B-cell-depleted T cells, or PBMCs. Subjects who had been exposed to COVID-19, were actively infected with it, or had recovered from it provided the deeply sampled blood TCRbeta repertoires that made up the dataset. The repertoires were released in a freely available public database intended as a resource for research on the immune response to SARS-CoV-2. Samples were obtained from the ongoing ImmuneRACE study (first 160 participants) and from some 1,300 subjects provided by 6 global collaborators. Sample metadata almost always included a de-identified subject ID, COVID-19 status, age in years and sex. HLA class I and class II types, where available, came from metadata supplied by the sample provider rather than from assay-based typing. Results and caveats for the whole study, not just this receptor: The quantity of clinical and demographic metadata differed by source and by participant and was supplied without curation.

TCRbeta CDR3 regions were amplified from genomic DNA using the immunoSEQ Assay, a bias-controlled multiplex PCR. The authors processed their data as follows. The number of nucleated cells in each sample was estimated from the amplification of reference gene primers within the assay. Sequence reads were collapsed and filtered to measure the absolute abundance of every unique TCRbeta CDR3 rearrangement. For each sample, productive Simpson clonality was calculated by taking the square root of Simpson's diversity index across productive rearrangements. The clones in this table, taken by TCRdb from immuneACCESS, are in-frame only. Not every clone is retained; where verified, under half of the shortfall comes from an unresolved V gene, and the cause of the rest is unknown. V and J calls and clone size come straight from that table; D and trimming were deduced from the DNA. For this sample the table gives over 150,000 clones, of which 88% were detected only once. Roughly 9% of the sample is in the top ten clones.

Participants in the prospective study were enrolled through a virtual design, were aged roughly 18 to 100 years, and lived in approximately 25 United States geographic areas. In the prospective study, participants were assigned to cohorts based on the clinical history participants reported in a screening survey and a study questionnaire. For ImmuneRACE Cohort 3, a participant was defined as recovered based on two consecutive negative NP/OP PCR tests, clearance by a healthcare professional, or resolution of symptoms. Mobile phlebotomists in the prospective study collected whole blood, serum and a nasopharyngeal or oropharyngeal swab from every participant. Additional blood draws and questionnaires over an approximately two-month period could optionally be provided by prospective study participants. Before DNA extraction, blood samples from the prospective study were shipped at room temperature or frozen.

Taken from the germline V gene (reference sequence), the CDR1 and CDR2 loops are LNHDA and SQIVND. Trimming takes 7 bases off V and 9 bases off J; junction bases not matched to a gene: 10. The CDR3 numbers 13 residues from cysteine through phenylalanine. Just the 39-base CDR3 DNA is kept, in frame starting at base 1. This sequence originates from a young woman who had recovered from COVID-19. This receptor chain uses TRBV19 and TRBJ2-3; 7 bases in the middle match TRBD2. Sequencing was performed on PBMCs or T cells enriched from blood (not recorded which). The DNA reads as follows: TGTGCCAGTACCAGCGGGGCGATTGGGACGCAGTATTTT. Its product reads: CASTSGAIGTQYF.